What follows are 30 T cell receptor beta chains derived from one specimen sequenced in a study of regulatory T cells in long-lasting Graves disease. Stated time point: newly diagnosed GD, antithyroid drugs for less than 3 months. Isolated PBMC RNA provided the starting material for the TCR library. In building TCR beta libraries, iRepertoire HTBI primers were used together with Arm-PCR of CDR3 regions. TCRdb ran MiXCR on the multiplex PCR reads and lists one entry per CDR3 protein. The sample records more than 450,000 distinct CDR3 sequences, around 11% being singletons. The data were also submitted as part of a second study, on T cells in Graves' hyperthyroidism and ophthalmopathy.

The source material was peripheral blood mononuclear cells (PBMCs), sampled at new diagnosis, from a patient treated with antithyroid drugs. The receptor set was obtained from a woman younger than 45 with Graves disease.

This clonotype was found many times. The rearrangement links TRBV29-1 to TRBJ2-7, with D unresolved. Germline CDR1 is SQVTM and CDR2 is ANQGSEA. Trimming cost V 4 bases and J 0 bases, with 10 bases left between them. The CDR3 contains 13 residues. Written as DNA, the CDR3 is TGCAGCGTTGGGGCTCCTAACTCCTACGAGCAGTACTTC. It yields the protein CSVGAPNSYEQYF.

The CDR3 DNA reads as TGCGCCAGCAGCTTGGACACAGCAAACGGGGATACGCAGTATTTT. Translating gives CASSLDTANGDTQYF. V gene TRBV5-1 combines with J gene TRBJ2-3; no firm D call. This CDR3 is built from 15 residues. Germline values: CDR1 SGHRS, CDR2 YFSETQ. V shed 0 bases and J shed 6 bases, with 14 bases lying between them.

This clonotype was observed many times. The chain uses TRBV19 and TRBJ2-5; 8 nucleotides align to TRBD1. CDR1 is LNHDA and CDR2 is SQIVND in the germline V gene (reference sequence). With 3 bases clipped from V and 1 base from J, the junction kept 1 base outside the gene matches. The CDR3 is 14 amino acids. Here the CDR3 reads CASSITGGQETQYF. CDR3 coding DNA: TGTGCCAGTAGTATCACAGGGGGCCAAGAGACCCAGTACTTC. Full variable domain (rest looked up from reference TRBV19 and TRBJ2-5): DGGITQSPKYLFRKEGQNVTLSCEQNLNHDAMYWYRQDPGQGLRLIYYSQIVNDFQKGDIAEGYSVSREKKESFPLTVTSAQKNPTAFYLCASSITGGQETQYFGPGTRLLVL.

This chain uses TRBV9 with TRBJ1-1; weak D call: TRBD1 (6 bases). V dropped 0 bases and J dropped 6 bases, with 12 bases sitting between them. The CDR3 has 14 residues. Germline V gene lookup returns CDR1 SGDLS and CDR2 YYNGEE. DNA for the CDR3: TGTGCCAGCAGCGTAGGAGGGGGACTTCCTGAAGCTTTCTTT. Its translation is CASSVGGGLPEAFF.

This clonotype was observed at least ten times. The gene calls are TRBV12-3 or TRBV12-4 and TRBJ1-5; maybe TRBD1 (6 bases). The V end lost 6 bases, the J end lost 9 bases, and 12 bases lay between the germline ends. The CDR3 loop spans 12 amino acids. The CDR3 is CASSRRGGPQHF. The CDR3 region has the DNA TGTGCCAGCAGCCGGAGAGGGGGGCCCCAGCATTTT.

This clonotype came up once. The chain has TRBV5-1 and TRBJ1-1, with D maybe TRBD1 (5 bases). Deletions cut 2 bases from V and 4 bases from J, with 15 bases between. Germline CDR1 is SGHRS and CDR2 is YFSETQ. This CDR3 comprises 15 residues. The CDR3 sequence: CASSFGGGFRTEAFF. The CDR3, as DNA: TGCGCCAGCAGCTTCGGGGGGGGGTTTCGCACTGAAGCTTTCTTT.

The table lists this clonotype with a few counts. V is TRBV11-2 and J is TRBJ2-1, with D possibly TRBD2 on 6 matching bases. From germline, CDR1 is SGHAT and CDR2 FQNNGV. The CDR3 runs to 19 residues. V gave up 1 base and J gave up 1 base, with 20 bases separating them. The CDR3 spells CASSLAVARVGGSYNEQFF. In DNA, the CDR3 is TGTGCCAGCAGCTTAGCGGTTGCCAGAGTGGGGGGTTCCTACAATGAGCAGTTCTTC.

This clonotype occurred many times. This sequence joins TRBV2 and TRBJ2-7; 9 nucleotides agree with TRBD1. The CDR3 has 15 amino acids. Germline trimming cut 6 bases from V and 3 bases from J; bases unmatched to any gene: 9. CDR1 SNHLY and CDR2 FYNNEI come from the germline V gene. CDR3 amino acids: CASRARQGEFYEQYF. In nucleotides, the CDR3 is TGTGCCAGCAGGGCAAGACAGGGGGAATTCTACGAGCAGTACTTC.

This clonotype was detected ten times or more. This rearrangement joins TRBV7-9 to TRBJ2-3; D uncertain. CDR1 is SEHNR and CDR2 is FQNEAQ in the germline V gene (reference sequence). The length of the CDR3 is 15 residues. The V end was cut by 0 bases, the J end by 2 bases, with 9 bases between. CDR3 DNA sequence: TGTGCCAGCAGCTTAGCGTATCGGAACACAGATACGCAGTATTTT. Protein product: CASSLAYRNTDTQYF.

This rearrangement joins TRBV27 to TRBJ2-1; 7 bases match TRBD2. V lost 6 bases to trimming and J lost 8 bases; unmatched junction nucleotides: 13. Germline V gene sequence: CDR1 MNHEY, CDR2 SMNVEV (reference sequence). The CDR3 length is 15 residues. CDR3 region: CASRRTRLMRDEQFF. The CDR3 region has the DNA TGTGCCAGCAGAAGGACTAGACTCATGCGCGATGAGCAGTTCTTC.

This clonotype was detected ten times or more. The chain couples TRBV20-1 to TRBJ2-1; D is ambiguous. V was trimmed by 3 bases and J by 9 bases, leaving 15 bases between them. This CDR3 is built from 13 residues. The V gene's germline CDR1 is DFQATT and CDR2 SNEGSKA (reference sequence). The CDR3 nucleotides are TGCAGTGCTAGTCGGGTTCATCGAGGTGAGCAGTTCTTC. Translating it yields CSASRVHRGEQFF.

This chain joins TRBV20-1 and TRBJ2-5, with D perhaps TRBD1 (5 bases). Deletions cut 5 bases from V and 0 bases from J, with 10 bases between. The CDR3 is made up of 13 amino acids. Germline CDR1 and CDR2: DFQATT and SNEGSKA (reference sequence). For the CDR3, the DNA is TGCAGTGCTTCGACAGCGAACCAAGAGACCCAGTACTTC. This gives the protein CSASTANQETQYF.

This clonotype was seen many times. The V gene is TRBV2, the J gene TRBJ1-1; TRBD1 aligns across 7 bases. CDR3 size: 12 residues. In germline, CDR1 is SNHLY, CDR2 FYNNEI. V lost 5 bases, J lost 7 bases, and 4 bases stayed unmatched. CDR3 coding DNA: TGTGCCAGCAGTCCGAACAGGGGTGAAGCTTTCTTT. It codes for CASSPNRGEAFF.

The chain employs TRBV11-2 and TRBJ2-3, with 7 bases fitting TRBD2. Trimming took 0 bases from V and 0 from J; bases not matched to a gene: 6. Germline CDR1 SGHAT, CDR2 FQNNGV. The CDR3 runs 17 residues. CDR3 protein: CASSLEWEGPSTDTQYF. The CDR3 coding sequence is TGTGCCAGCAGCTTAGAGTGGGAGGGCCCTAGCACAGATACGCAGTATTTT.

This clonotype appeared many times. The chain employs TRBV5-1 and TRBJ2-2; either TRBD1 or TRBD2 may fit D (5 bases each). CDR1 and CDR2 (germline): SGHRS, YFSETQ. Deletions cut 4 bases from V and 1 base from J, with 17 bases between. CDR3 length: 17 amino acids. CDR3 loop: CASSATGHLLNTGELFF. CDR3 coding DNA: TGCGCCAGCAGCGCGACGGGGCACCTACTGAACACCGGGGAGCTGTTTTTT.

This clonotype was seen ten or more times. The CDR3 DNA sequence: TGTGCCAGCAGAGAAGACAGGGCTCAAGCTTTCTTT. This sequence encodes CASREDRAQAFF. This chain joins TRBV12-3 or TRBV12-4 and TRBJ1-1; TRBD1 matches at 7 bases. V trimming: 6 bases; J trimming: 9 bases; junction bases outside the gene matches: 7. The CDR3 length is 12 residues.

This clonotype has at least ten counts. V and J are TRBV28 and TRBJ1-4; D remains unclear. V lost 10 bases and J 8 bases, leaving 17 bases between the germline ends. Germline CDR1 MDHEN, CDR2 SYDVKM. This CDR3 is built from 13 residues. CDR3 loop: CATEDRSGEKLFF. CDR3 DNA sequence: TGTGCCACGGAGGACCGGTCGGGGGAAAAACTGTTTTTT.

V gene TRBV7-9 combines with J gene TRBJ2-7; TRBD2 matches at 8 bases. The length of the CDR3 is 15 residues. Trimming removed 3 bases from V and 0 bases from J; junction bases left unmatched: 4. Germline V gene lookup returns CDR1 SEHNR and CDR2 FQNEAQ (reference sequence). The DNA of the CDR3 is TGTGCCAGCAGCTTTGCGGGGGGCCGCTCCTACGAGCAGTACTTC. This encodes CASSFAGGRSYEQYF.

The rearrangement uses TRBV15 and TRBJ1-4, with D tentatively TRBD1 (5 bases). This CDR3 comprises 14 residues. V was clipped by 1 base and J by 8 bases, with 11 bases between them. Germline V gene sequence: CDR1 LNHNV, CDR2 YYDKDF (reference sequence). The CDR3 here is CATSRAREDEKLFF. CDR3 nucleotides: TGTGCCACCAGCAGAGCCAGGGAGGACGAAAAACTGTTTTTT.

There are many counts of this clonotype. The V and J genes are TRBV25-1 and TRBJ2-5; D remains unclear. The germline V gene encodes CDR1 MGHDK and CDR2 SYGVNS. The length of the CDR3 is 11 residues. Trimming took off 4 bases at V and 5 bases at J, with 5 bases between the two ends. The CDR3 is CASSGPETQYF. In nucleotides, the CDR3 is TGTGCCAGCAGTGGTCCGGAGACCCAGTACTTC.

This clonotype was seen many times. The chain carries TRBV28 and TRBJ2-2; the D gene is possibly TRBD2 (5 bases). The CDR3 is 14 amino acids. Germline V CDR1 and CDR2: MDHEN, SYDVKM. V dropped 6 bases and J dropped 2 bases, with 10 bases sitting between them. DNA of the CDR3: TGTGCCAGCAGCATAGGACTTAACACCGGGGAGCTGTTTTTT. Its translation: CASSIGLNTGELFF.

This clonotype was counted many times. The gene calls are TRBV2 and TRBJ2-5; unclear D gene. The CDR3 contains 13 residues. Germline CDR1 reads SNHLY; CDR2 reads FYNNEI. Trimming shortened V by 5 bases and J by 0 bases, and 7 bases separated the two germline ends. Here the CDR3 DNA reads TGTGCCAGCAGTCGACTGTACCAAGAGACCCAGTACTTC. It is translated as CASSRLYQETQYF.

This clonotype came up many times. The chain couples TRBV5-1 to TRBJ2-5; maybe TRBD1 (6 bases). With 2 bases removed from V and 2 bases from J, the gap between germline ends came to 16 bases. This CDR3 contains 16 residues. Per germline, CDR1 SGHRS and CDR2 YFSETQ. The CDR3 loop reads CASSLAPGTNQETQYF. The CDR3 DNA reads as TGCGCCAGCAGCTTAGCCCCCGGGACAAATCAAGAGACCCAGTACTTC.

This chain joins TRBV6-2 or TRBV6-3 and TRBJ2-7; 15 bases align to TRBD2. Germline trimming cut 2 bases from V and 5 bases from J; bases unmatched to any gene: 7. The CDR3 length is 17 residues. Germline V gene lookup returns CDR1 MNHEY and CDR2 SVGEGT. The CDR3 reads CASSYHMGLAGGNEQYF. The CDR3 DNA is TGTGCCAGCAGTTACCATATGGGACTAGCGGGAGGAAACGAGCAGTACTTC.

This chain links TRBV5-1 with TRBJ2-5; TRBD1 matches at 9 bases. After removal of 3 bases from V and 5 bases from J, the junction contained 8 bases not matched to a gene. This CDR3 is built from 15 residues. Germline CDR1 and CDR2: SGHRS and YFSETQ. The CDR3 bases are TGCGCCAGCAGCTGGGGGGACAGGGATCCGGAGACCCAGTACTTC. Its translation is CASSWGDRDPETQYF.

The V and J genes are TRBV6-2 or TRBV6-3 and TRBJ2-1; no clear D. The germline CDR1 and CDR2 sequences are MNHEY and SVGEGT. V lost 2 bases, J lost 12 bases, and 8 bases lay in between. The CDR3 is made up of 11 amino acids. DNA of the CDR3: TGTGCCAGCAGTTACCTGGCCAGGCAGTTCTTC. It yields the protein CASSYLARQFF.

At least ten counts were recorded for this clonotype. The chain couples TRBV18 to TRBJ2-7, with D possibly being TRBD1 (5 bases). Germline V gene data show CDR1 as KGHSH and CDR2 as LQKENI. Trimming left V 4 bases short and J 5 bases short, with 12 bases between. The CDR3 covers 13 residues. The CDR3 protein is CASSLVTDHEQYF. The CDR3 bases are TGTGCCAGCTCACTTGTGACAGATCACGAGCAGTACTTC.

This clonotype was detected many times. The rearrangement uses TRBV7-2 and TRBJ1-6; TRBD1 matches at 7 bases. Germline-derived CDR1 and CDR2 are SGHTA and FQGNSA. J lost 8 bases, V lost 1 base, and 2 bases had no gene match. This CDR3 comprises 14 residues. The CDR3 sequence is CASSLEGAYSPLHF. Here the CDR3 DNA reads TGTGCCAGCAGCTTAGAGGGGGCGTATTCACCCCTCCACTTT.

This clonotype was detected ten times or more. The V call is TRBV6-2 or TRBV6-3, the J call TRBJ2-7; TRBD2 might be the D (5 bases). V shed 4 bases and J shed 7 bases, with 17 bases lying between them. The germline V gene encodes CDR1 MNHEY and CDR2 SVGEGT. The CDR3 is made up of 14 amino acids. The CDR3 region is CASSSGGEFGEQYF. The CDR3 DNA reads TGTGCCAGCAGTTCAGGTGGGGAGTTTGGTGAGCAGTACTTC.

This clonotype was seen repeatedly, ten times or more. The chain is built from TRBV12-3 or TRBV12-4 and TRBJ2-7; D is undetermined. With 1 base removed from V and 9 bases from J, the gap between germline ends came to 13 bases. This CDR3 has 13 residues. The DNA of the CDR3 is TGTGCCAGCAGTTTAGGTGAGCCTCTGTTGCAGTACTTC. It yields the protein CASSLGEPLLQYF.